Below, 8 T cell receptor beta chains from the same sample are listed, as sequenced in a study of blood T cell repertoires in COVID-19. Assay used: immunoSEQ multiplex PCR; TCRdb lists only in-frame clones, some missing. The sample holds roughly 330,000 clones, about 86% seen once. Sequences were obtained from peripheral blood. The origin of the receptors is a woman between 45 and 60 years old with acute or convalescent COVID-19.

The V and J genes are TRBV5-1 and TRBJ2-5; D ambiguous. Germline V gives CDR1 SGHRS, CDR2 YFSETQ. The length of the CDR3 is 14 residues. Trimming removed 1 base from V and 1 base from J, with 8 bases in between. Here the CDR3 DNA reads TGCGCCAGCAGCTTGACAGACGCCCAAGAGACCCAGTACTTC. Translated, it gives CASSLTDAQETQYF.

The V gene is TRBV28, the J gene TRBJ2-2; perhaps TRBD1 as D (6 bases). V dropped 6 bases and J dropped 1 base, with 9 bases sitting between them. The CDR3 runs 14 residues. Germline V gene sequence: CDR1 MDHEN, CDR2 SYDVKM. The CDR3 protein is CASRTGQNTGELFF. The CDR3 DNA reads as TGTGCCAGCAGAACGGGACAGAACACCGGGGAGCTGTTTTTT.

The DNA of the CDR3 is TGTGCCACCAAGGGGAGTGGACAGGGAAGACAAGAGACCCAGTACTTC. Translated: CATKGSGQGRQETQYF. This chain uses TRBV10-3 with TRBJ2-5; the match to TRBD1 covers 8 bases. J lost 2 bases, V lost 10 bases, and 15 bases had no gene match. In germline, CDR1 is ENHRY, CDR2 SYGVKD. This CDR3 is built from 16 residues.

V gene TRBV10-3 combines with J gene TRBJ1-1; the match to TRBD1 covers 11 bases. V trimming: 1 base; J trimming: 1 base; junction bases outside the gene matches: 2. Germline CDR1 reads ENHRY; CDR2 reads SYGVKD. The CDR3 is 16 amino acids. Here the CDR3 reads CAISEWGTGGNTEAFF. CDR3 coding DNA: TGTGCCATCAGTGAGTGGGGGACAGGGGGGAACACTGAAGCTTTCTTT.

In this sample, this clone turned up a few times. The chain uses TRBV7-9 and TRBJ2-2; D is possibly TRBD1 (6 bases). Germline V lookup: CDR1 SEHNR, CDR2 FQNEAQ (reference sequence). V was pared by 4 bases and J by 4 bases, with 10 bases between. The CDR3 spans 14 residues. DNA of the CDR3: TGTGCCAGCAGCTGGCACAGGGTCACCGGGGAGCTGTTTTTT. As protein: CASSWHRVTGELFF.

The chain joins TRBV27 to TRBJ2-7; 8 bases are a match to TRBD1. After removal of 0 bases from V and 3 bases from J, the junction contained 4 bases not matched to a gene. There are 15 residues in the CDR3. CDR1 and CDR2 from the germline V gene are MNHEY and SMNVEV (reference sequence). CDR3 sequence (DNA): TGTGCCAGCAGTTTATCCCCCGGACAGGGCTACGAGCAGTACTTC. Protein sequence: CASSLSPGQGYEQYF.

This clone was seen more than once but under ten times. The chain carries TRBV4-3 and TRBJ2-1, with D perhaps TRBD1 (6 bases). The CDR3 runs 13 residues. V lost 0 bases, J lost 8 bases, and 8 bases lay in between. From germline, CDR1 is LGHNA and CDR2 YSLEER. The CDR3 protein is CASSQDPGDEQFF. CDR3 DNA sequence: TGCGCCAGCAGCCAAGATCCAGGGGATGAGCAGTTCTTC.

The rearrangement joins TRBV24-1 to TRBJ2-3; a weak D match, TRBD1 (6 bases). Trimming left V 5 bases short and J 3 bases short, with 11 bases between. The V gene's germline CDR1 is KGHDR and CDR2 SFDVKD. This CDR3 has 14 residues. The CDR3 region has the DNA TGTGCCACCAGTGGGGACACTGGGACAGATACGCAGTATTTT. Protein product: CATSGDTGTDTQYF.